This record covers a single T cell receptor beta chain. The antigen remains undetermined. This sample stems from a study of siplizumab effects on memory and regulatory T cells. Study findings and constraints: Siplizumab significantly brought down the alloreactive sequences that trace back to unstimulated CD4+ memory cells. Memory T cells appeared less diverse than naive cells, which seemed to contribute substantially to alloresponse. The alloreactive clones that mapped to unstimulated subsets made up only a minor fraction. In siplizumab cultures, the suppressive function of proliferating Tregs remained unconfirmed.

The V gene's germline CDR1 is SGHTA and CDR2 FQGNSA. The CDR3 is 14 amino acids. V was pared by 1 base and J by 4 bases, with 4 bases of the junction left unmatched. Clones were read by immunoSEQ multiplex PCR, and TCRdb kept only the in-frame ones, dropping some. The table includes 90,000 to 120,000 clones, 75% to 95% detected once. Sequencing was performed on CD4+ T cells sorted from blood. The receptor was isolated from a human donor in good health. Some clones in this sample may be carry-over from other donors' samples. This chain uses TRBV7-2 with TRBJ2-7, with 7 bases that match TRBD1. The CDR3 here is CASSLEGQRYEQYF. DNA for the CDR3: TGTGCCAGCAGCTTAGAGGGACAGCGATACGAGCAGTACTTC.